A selection of T cell receptor beta chains follows, all from one sample in a study of blood T cell repertoires in COVID-19. Profiled with immunoSEQ multiplex PCR; TCRdb holds only in-frame clones, not every one. The repertoire holds about 670,000 clones, about 87% seen once, with more than 0.25% in the top ten. The sample was peripheral blood. Source of these receptors: a woman under 30 with acute or convalescent COVID-19. CDR3s include the opening cysteine and the closing phenylalanine or tryptophan. D genes are given only for firm matches. Some rows mark clone size as missing; the rest say once, few, many or name a class of expanded clone.

>-|TRBV3-1/TRBV3-2|TRBJ2-7|-
TGTGCCAGCAGCATCTTGCGCGAGCAGTACTTC
CASSILREQYF
>-|TRBV19|TRBJ1-1|-
TGTGCCAGTAGTGCCTCCGGGACACCGAACACTGAAGCTTTCTTT
CASSASGTPNTEAFF
>-|TRBV10-1|TRBJ1-3|-
TGCGCCAGCAGTGAGTCGGGGGGGGTGGGAAACACCATATATTTT
CASSESGGVGNTIYF
>-|TRBV4-1|TRBJ1-1|-
TGCGCCAGCAGACAGGGTGGCAACACTGAAGCTTTCTTT
CASRQGGNTEAFF
>TRBD1|TRBV11-2|TRBJ2-2|-
TGTGCCACCCGGGACAGCTACACCGGGGAGCTGTTTTTT
CATRDSYTGELFF
>-|TRBV5-6|TRBJ2-7|-
TGTGCCAGCAGCTTACGAGGGAACTTACCCTACGAGCAGTACTTC
CASSLRGNLPYEQYF
>-|TRBV7-9|TRBJ2-4|-
TGTGCCAGCAGCTCAAGGATGGAGGCCAAAAACATTCAGTACTTC
CASSSRMEAKNIQYF
>-|TRBV12-3/TRBV12-4|TRBJ1-4|-
TGTGCCAGCAGTTTCGGACAGTTCGGTAAACTGTTTTTT
CASSFGQFGKLFF
>-|TRBV19|TRBJ1-2|-
TGTGCCAGTAGTGAACAGGGAAATGGCTACACCTTC
CASSEQGNGYTF
>-|TRBV6-6|TRBJ1-5|-
TGTGCCAGCAGCCCGGATCAGCCCCAGCATTTT
CASSPDQPQHF
>TRBD1|TRBV30|TRBJ1-6|-
TGTGCCTGGAAGCAGCAGGGGGCGAATTCACCCCTCCACTTT
CAWKQQGANSPLHF
>-|TRBV24-1|TRBJ1-2|-
TGTGCCACCAGTAGGGCAGGGATGGGCTACACCTTC
CATSRAGMGYTF
>-|TRBV5-6|TRBJ2-1|-
TGTGCCAGCAGCTTGGTCTATCACAATGAGCAGTTCTTC
CASSLVYHNEQFF
>TRBD1|TRBV7-9|TRBJ1-1|-
TGTGCCAGCAGCTCTAGCCGGGACAGCAAAAACGAAGCTTTCTTT
CASSSSRDSKNEAFF
>-|TRBV18|TRBJ1-3|-
TGTGCCAGCTCACCAGAGGGCCGGGGAGGGCGCTCTGGAAACACCATATATTTT
CASSPEGRGGRSGNTIYF
>-|TRBV12-5|TRBJ2-7|-
TGTGCTAGTGCCAAAGGGGGTGATGGCTACGAGCAGTACTTC
CASAKGGDGYEQYF
>-|TRBV2|TRBJ2-4|-
TGTGCCAGCAGTGACTCCAGGGTGGCCAAAAACATTCAGTACTTC
CASSDSRVAKNIQYF
>-|TRBV6-2/TRBV6-3|TRBJ1-5|-
TGTGCCAGCAGTACACAGATTACATGGGATCAGCCCCAGCATTTT
CASSTQITWDQPQHF
>-|TRBV5-6|TRBJ1-2|once
TGTGCCAGCAGCCGTGACACCGGCTACACCTTC
CASSRDTGYTF
>-|TRBV6-2/TRBV6-3|TRBJ1-4|-
TGTGCCAGCAGTTACGGCGGGAAGGGGAATGAAAAACTGTTTTTT
CASSYGGKGNEKLFF
>-|TRBV30|TRBJ2-1|-
TGTGCCTGGAGTGTAGGAGCTTACCATGGGGGGGAGCAGTTCTTC
CAWSVGAYHGGEQFF
>TRBD2|TRBV5-1|TRBJ2-3|-
TGCGCCAGCAGCTTCCTAGCGGTGACAGATACGCAGTATTTT
CASSFLAVTDTQYF
>-|TRBV6-2/TRBV6-3|TRBJ1-2|-
TGTGCCAGCAGTACAGGGAATAGCTATGGCTACACCTTC
CASSTGNSYGYTF
>TRBD1|TRBV6-5|TRBJ1-5|once
TGTGCCAGCCGCGAGGGACAGGGCCGACAGCCCCAGCATTTT
CASREGQGRQPQHF
>TRBD2|TRBV19|TRBJ2-1|-
TGTGCCAGTAGTCCCAGGGTCAGCGGGGACTACTCCTACAATGAGCAGTTCTTC
CASSPRVSGDYSYNEQFF
>TRBD2|TRBV12-5|TRBJ2-7|-
TGTGCTAGTGGTTTGGTGCTAGCGGGGGTTAGCGAGCAGTACTTC
CASGLVLAGVSEQYF
>-|TRBV5-1|TRBJ2-7|-
TGCGCCAGCACCTCAGGGGTGCCCACACCAGGGTTCTCCTACGAGCAGTACTTC
CASTSGVPTPGFSYEQYF
>-|TRBV4-3|TRBJ2-7|-
TGCGCCAGCAGCCTCCCGTCCGAGCAGTACTTC
CASSLPSEQYF
>-|TRBV19|TRBJ1-5|-
TGTGCCAGTAGTAAACGACCCGGGACATGGGATAGCAATCAGCCCCAGCATTTT
CASSKRPGTWDSNQPQHF
>TRBD1|TRBV6-5|TRBJ1-5|-
TGTGCCAGGGGGACAGTCACACATAGCAATCAGCCCCAGCATTTT
CARGTVTHSNQPQHF
>-|TRBV24-1|TRBJ2-5|-
TGTGCCACCAGTCCCCCGGGACACGGACAAGAGACCCAGTACTTC
CATSPPGHGQETQYF
>TRBD1|TRBV9|TRBJ1-2|-
TGTGCCAGCAGCGTAGCACAGGGGAACTATGGCTACACCTTC
CASSVAQGNYGYTF
>-|TRBV29-1|TRBJ2-7|-
TGCAGCGTTGAAGGGGAAGAGGGCTACGAGCAGTACTTC
CSVEGEEGYEQYF
>TRBD1|TRBV10-2|TRBJ1-2|-
TGCGCCAGCAGTGAGACGACAGGGACTAACTATGGCTACACCTTC
CASSETTGTNYGYTF
>-|TRBV30|TRBJ1-2|-
TGTGCCTGGAGTGTCGCGGGTCTCGGGGGCTACACCTTC
CAWSVAGLGGYTF
>-|TRBV6-5|TRBJ1-5|-
TGTGCCAGCAGTTACTCGAGAGGTCAGCCCCAGCATTTT
CASSYSRGQPQHF
>-|TRBV5-6|TRBJ2-2|-
TGTGCCAGCAGTCCACCGCGGGGAGAAAGGGCTGGGGAGCTGTTTTTT
CASSPPRGERAGELFF
>-|TRBV6-5|TRBJ1-2|-
TGTGCCAGCTTCCAACTTAATGGCTACACCTTC
CASFQLNGYTF
>-|TRBV7-9|TRBJ1-4|-
TGTGCCAGCAGCAGTCTGGAGCCAACTAATGAAAAACTGTTTTTT
CASSSLEPTNEKLFF
>TRBD1|TRBV19|TRBJ2-3|-
TGTGCCAGTATAGGTGGGGCAGGGGGCCTCACAGATACGCAGTATTTT
CASIGGAGGLTDTQYF
>TRBD1|TRBV5-1|TRBJ2-6|-
TGCGCCAGCAGCTTGGGACAGGGGACGGGTGGGGCCAACGTCCTGACTTTC
CASSLGQGTGGANVLTF
>TRBD1|TRBV24-1|TRBJ2-2|-
TGTGCCACCAGTGATTTCGCCCCCTCGCGTAGGGACAGGGGGTACCCCGGGGAGCTGTTTTTT
CATSDFAPSRRDRGYPGELFF
>-|TRBV19|TRBJ1-1|-
TGTGCCAGTAGTAGACAGGTGGCCACTGAAGCTTTCTTT
CASSRQVATEAFF
>-|TRBV7-3|TRBJ1-6|-
TGTGCCAGCAGCTTAGAGGGCATGGTTCGGAATTCACCCCTCCACTTT
CASSLEGMVRNSPLHF
>TRBD1|TRBV19|TRBJ1-1|-
TGTGCCAGTAGTATCCAGGGACAGGGGGCGCCGGAAGCTTTCTTT
CASSIQGQGAPEAFF
>-|TRBV28|TRBJ2-7|-
TGTGCCAGCATTCCCTCCGGGTTATCCTACGAGCAGTACTTC
CASIPSGLSYEQYF
>TRBD1|TRBV5-1|TRBJ1-1|-
TGCGCCAGCAGTTTACACAGGGGGCTAGGCACTGAAGCTTTCTTT
CASSLHRGLGTEAFF
>-|TRBV5-1|TRBJ2-3|-
TGCGCCAGCAGCGTAGGGGTCCGCACAGATACGCAGTATTTT
CASSVGVRTDTQYF
>-|TRBV7-6|TRBJ1-6|-
TGTGCCAGCAGCCAAGACAGAAAGGGCAATTCACCCCTCCACTTT
CASSQDRKGNSPLHF
>-|TRBV12-3/TRBV12-4|TRBJ1-2|-
TGTGCCAGCAGCCTTGGGACACTTTATGGCTACACCTTC
CASSLGTLYGYTF
>-|TRBV24-1|TRBJ1-2|-
TGTGCCACCAGTGATTTTGAGAAGACCCGGGGGGACACCTTC
CATSDFEKTRGDTF
>TRBD1|TRBV4-3|TRBJ1-1|-
TGCGCCAGCAGCCAGGGCCCGGGACAGAGCCTGAACACTGAAGCTTTCTTT
CASSQGPGQSLNTEAFF
>TRBD1|TRBV11-2|TRBJ1-5|once
TGTGCCAGCAGCTTAGGGGGACAGGGATTTGGCAATCAGCCCCAGCATTTT
CASSLGGQGFGNQPQHF
>TRBD1|TRBV7-9|TRBJ2-7|-
TGTGCCAGCAGCTCAGACAGGGAGCACGAGCAGTACTTC
CASSSDREHEQYF
>-|TRBV11-2|TRBJ1-2|-
TGTGCCAGCAGCTCCCGCGGGGGTGTCGCCTATGGCTACACCTTC
CASSSRGGVAYGYTF
>-|TRBV12-3/TRBV12-4|TRBJ1-5|-
TGTGCCAGCAGCCTGACACGGCAGCCCCAGCATTTT
CASSLTRQPQHF
>TRBD1|TRBV6-5|TRBJ1-1|-
TGTGCCAGCAGAAGGACAGGGGGCTGGTTTGAAGCTTTCTTT
CASRRTGGWFEAFF
>-|TRBV24-1|TRBJ2-3|many
TGTGCCACCAGCCCACCCCGGAGCACAGATACGCAGTATTTT
CATSPPRSTDTQYF
>-|TRBV9|TRBJ2-7|-
TGTGCCAGCAGCGTAGGGGCGGGGCCATACGAGCAGTACTTC
CASSVGAGPYEQYF
>TRBD1|TRBV9|TRBJ2-3|-
TGTGCCAGCAGCGTAGAGCCGGGACAGAGCACAGATACGCAGTATTTT
CASSVEPGQSTDTQYF